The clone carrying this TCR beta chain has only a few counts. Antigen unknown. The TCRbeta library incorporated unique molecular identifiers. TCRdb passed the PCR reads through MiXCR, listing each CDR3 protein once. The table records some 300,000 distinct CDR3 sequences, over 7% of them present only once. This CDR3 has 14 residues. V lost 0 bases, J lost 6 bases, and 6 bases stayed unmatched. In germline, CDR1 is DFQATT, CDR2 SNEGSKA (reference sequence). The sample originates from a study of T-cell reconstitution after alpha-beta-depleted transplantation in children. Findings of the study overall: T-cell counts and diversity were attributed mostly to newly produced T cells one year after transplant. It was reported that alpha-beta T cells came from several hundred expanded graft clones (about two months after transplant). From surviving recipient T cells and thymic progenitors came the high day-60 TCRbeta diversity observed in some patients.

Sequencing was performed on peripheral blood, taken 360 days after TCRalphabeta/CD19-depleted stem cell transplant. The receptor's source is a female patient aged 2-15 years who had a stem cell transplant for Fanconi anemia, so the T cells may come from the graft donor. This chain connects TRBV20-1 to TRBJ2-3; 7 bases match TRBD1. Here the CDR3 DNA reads TGCAGTGCTAGAGATTTAGGGGGCGGGGATACGCAGTATTTT. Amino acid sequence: CSARDLGGGDTQYF.